This section outlines one TCR beta chain sequence together with its context. It has no known antigen specificity. Within one base of it there is no much larger clone, and no base qualities were kept. The CDR3 contains 15 residues, cysteine and phenylalanine counted. Left in the record is the CDR3 DNA by itself, 45 bases read in frame from the first base. Here V drops 3 bases and J drops 6 bases, and the junction holds 10 bases not matched to any gene. According to the germline V gene, CDR1 reads SGHDN and CDR2 reads FVKESK. The data belong to a study of blood T cells in healthy people across ages (dated by TCRdb to between 2015 and 2016). Some background on the complete study: In model experiments, template switching captured roughly one uniquely barcoded TCR beta cDNA molecule for every two T cells. The study measured age-related changes in TCR beta repertoire diversity using deep sequencing normalized with unique cDNA molecular identifiers. The donors were split into four age groups: young (average around 16 years), middle-aged (about 40), aged (around 67) and long-lived (approximately 80). Donors of different ages were randomly distributed across sequencing lanes to avoid experimental bias. The study analyzed two additional independent replicas of 1 million unique cDNA reads from the same blood draw for two donors, one aged 18 to 29 and one aged 80 or older. General conclusions and limits of the study: Estimates of total diversity from one million sequenced T cells were regarded as lower bounds and underestimates. The CMV infection status of donors was not known, potentially confounding age-related changes in expanded clonotypes. Because profiling used bulk unsorted PBMCs, naive and antigen-experienced compartments could not be compared conclusively. Compared with the aged group, more naive CD4+ T cells, fewer expanded clones and increased TCR diversity were shown by the long-lived group, suggesting age selection. Observed TCR beta diversity correlated strongly with the percentage of naive T cells measured by flow cytometry. As age increased, observed TCR beta diversity per million T cells dropped in a roughly linear way, and a significant reduction was already evident by age 40.

Library method: 5' RACE. Sequencing was performed on an Illumina HiSeq 2500. A second PCR of about 6 to 11 cycles was run with a J-beta primer mix and a sample-barcoded 5' primer. Each TCR beta cDNA molecule received a unique molecular identifier from a template-switch 5' adaptor carrying 12 random nucleotides. Each sample yielded at least 2.5 million CDR3-containing paired-end reads. All of the RNA was converted into first-strand cDNA using the Mint cDNA synthesis kit, with a TRBC-specific oligonucleotide serving as the primer. After uracil-DNA glycosylase treatment, a first 18-cycle PCR used universal primers M1SS and BC2_uni_R on all cDNA. The authors processed their data as follows. For normalization, 1 million high-quality reads were randomly selected from each sample, with every read carrying a distinct molecular identifier. Reads with shared molecular identifiers were discarded instead of being binned into consensus sequences. CDR3 identification, clonotype clustering and error correction used MiTCR with a Q25 quality threshold and the strictest error-elimination algorithm. A nonparametric unseen species model with Euler transformation was used to estimate lower-bound total TCR beta diversity. TCRdb redid the processing of the public reads, applying fastp at Q25 and MiXCR, and retained in-frame beta chains. Rows with one shared CDR3 protein collapse into an entry with the most common genes and DNA. These V and J calls rely on TCRdb rather than the paper's analysis. The sample table lists approximately 1.5 million distinct CDR3 sequences, about 31% of them with a count of one. The ten biggest clones cover 11% of the sample.

The donors were some 39 Caucasian individuals from Russia, aged roughly 6 to 100 years, who were systemically healthy. Each donor gave 8 to 10 milliliters of peripheral blood, collected into EDTA-treated Vacutainer tubes. Ficoll-Paque density-gradient centrifugation was used to isolate PBMCs, with at least 7 million obtained per sample. Trizol reagent was used to extract total RNA from PBMCs, with at least 5.5 micrograms per sample. For every donor, an aliquot of PBMCs went through flow cytometry to measure the percentages of naive CD45RAhigh/CD27high T cells. The clonotype was recovered from a woman in her twenties or thirties in good health. Specimen: blood. The chain uses TRBV14 and TRBJ1-2; 7 middle bases align to TRBD1. The CDR3 has the sequence CASSHGLRGQDGYTF. The nucleotide sequence is given as TGTGCCAGCAGCCATGGACTAAGGGGGCAAGATGGCTACACCTTC.